The rows below give T cell receptor beta chains drawn from one sample of a study of beta chain features in type 1 diabetes. The repertoire was sequenced with immunoSEQ multiplex PCR; TCRdb's copy has only in-frame clones and lacks some. The sample yields hundreds of thousands of clones, 15% to 18% seen once. Sequenced input: naive CD4+ T cells from blood. The origin of the receptors is a man between 18 and 35 years old in good health. CDR3s include the opening cysteine and the closing phenylalanine or tryptophan. D genes are given only for firm matches. A clone size is listed for some rows: how often the clone was seen (once, few, many), or a class if it is expanded.

size: NA
J: TRBJ2-7
D: NA
V: TRBV7-2
CDR3: CASSVGPYEQYF
DNA: TGTGCCAGCAGCGTAGGTCCCTACGAGCAGTACTTC

size: NA
J: TRBJ1-2
D: NA
V: TRBV7-2
CDR3: CASSLNGAGFTNYGYTF
DNA: TGTGCCAGCAGCTTAAACGGGGCAGGGTTTACAAACTATGGCTACACCTTC

size: few
J: TRBJ1-1
D: NA
V: TRBV28
CDR3: CASRRIGEAFF
DNA: TGTGCCAGTCGGAGGATAGGTGAAGCTTTCTTT

size: NA
J: TRBJ2-3
D: NA
V: TRBV11-2
CDR3: CASSPDARTDTQYF
DNA: TGTGCCAGCAGCCCCGATGCGCGGACAGATACGCAGTATTTT

size: few
J: TRBJ2-3
D: NA
V: TRBV7-2
CDR3: CASSLGSPDTQYF
DNA: TGTGCCAGCAGCTTAGGGAGCCCAGATACGCAGTATTTT

size: NA
J: TRBJ1-2
D: TRBD1
V: TRBV6-6
CDR3: CASTEDRVGYTF
DNA: TGTGCCAGCACCGAGGACAGGGTGGGCTACACCTTC

size: few
J: TRBJ1-2
D: TRBD1
V: TRBV30
CDR3: CAWSLQGAGKYTF
DNA: TGTGCCTGGAGCTTACAGGGGGCAGGGAAGTACACCTTC

size: many
J: TRBJ2-7
D: NA
V: TRBV10-3
CDR3: CAISAQRPYEQYF
DNA: TGTGCCATCAGTGCCCAGAGGCCCTACGAGCAGTACTTC

size: NA
J: TRBJ2-7
D: TRBD1
V: TRBV18
CDR3: CASSPQGASNLYEQYF
DNA: TGTGCCAGCTCACCACAGGGGGCTAGTAACCTATACGAGCAGTACTTC

size: few
J: TRBJ2-4
D: NA
V: TRBV15
CDR3: CATSSETGVNIQYF
DNA: TGTGCCACCAGCAGTGAAACGGGGGTAAACATTCAGTACTTC

size: NA
J: TRBJ1-2
D: TRBD1
V: TRBV7-2
CDR3: CASSLEYPGQGWDGYTF
DNA: TGTGCCAGCAGCTTAGAGTACCCGGGACAGGGTTGGGATGGCTACACCTTC

size: NA
J: TRBJ1-5
D: TRBD1
V: TRBV18
CDR3: CASSPGQVNQPQHF
DNA: TGTGCCAGCTCACCAGGACAGGTCAATCAGCCCCAGCATTTT

size: NA
J: TRBJ2-6
D: TRBD1
V: TRBV28
CDR3: CASSLPPGQGAVGANVLTF
DNA: TGTGCCAGCAGCCTTCCCCCGGGACAGGGGGCAGTTGGGGCCAACGTCCTGACTTTC

size: NA
J: TRBJ2-7
D: NA
V: TRBV28
CDR3: CASSMGDLGGGEQYF
DNA: TGTGCCAGCAGTATGGGGGACCTCGGGGGAGGCGAGCAGTACTTC

size: NA
J: TRBJ1-5
D: NA
V: TRBV5-1
CDR3: CASSLEGRNQPQHF
DNA: TGCGCCAGCAGCTTGGAGGGTCGCAATCAGCCCCAGCATTTT

size: few
J: TRBJ2-5
D: NA
V: TRBV11-1
CDR3: CASSPGHNKETQYF
DNA: TGTGCCAGCAGCCCGGGACATAATAAAGAGACCCAGTACTTC

size: few
J: TRBJ2-1
D: NA
V: TRBV14
CDR3: CASSQDRGSTGFF
DNA: TGTGCCAGCAGCCAAGATAGAGGATCAACGGGGTTCTTC

size: NA
J: TRBJ1-4
D: NA
V: TRBV18
CDR3: CASSPPDRTEKLFF
DNA: TGTGCCAGCTCACCGCCGGACCGGACGGAAAAACTGTTTTTT

size: few
J: TRBJ1-2
D: TRBD1
V: TRBV18
CDR3: CASSTGTAYGYTF
DNA: TGTGCCAGCTCCACTGGGACAGCCTATGGCTACACCTTC

size: NA
J: TRBJ2-3
D: NA
V: TRBV6-1
CDR3: CASQAGGTPTDTQYF
DNA: TGTGCCAGCCAAGCTGGGGGAACCCCCACAGATACGCAGTATTTT

size: few
J: TRBJ1-2
D: TRBD1
V: TRBV25-1
CDR3: CASRAQGDYGYTF
DNA: TGTGCCAGCAGGGCCCAGGGGGACTATGGCTACACCTTC

size: NA
J: TRBJ2-7
D: TRBD2
V: TRBV2
CDR3: CASGTSGSSYEQYF
DNA: TGTGCCAGCGGGACTAGCGGGAGCTCCTACGAGCAGTACTTC

size: few
J: TRBJ2-7
D: NA
V: TRBV6-5
CDR3: CASSYLLTRYEQYF
DNA: TGTGCCAGCAGTTACCTCCTAACACGGTACGAGCAGTACTTC

size: NA
J: TRBJ2-7
D: NA
V: TRBV27
CDR3: CASTIWEQYF
DNA: TGTGCCAGCACCATCTGGGAGCAGTACTTC

size: few
J: TRBJ2-1
D: TRBD1
V: TRBV9
CDR3: CASSVHRGQGANEQFF
DNA: TGTGCCAGCAGCGTCCACAGGGGACAGGGGGCCAATGAGCAGTTCTTC

size: few
J: TRBJ1-5
D: TRBD1
V: TRBV5-4
CDR3: CASSLQGNQPQHF
DNA: TGTGCCAGCAGCCTACAGGGGAATCAGCCCCAGCATTTT

size: few
J: TRBJ2-4
D: TRBD2
V: TRBV28
CDR3: CASSPSGSLVIQYF
DNA: TGTGCCAGCAGTCCTAGCGGGTCGCTTGTCATTCAGTACTTC

size: few
J: TRBJ1-2
D: TRBD1
V: TRBV4-1
CDR3: CASSPGQGKGFNYGYTF
DNA: TGCGCCAGCAGTCCGGGACAGGGGAAGGGGTTTAACTATGGCTACACCTTC

size: NA
J: TRBJ2-7
D: NA
V: TRBV5-1
CDR3: CASSLSGEQYF
DNA: TGCGCCAGCAGCTTGAGTGGCGAGCAGTACTTC

size: NA
J: TRBJ1-5
D: TRBD1
V: TRBV9
CDR3: CASSCNRGRGPNQPQHF
DNA: TGTGCCAGCAGCTGCAACAGGGGCAGGGGGCCGAATCAGCCCCAGCATTTT

size: few
J: TRBJ2-1
D: NA
V: TRBV7-2
CDR3: CASSLVQGRNNEQFF
DNA: TGTGCCAGCAGCTTAGTCCAGGGGCGAAACAATGAGCAGTTCTTC

size: NA
J: TRBJ2-7
D: NA
V: TRBV4-1
CDR3: CASSQEFTSVRAGSYEQYF
DNA: TGCGCCAGCAGCCAAGAATTCACTTCGGTCCGGGCAGGATCCTACGAGCAGTACTTC

size: NA
J: TRBJ1-1
D: NA
V: TRBV28
CDR3: CASSLSMGGRTEAFF
DNA: TGTGCCAGCAGTTTGTCGATGGGGGGGCGGACTGAAGCTTTCTTT

size: NA
J: TRBJ2-5
D: NA
V: TRBV7-3
CDR3: CASSLRRGGETQYF
DNA: TGTGCCAGCAGCTTAAGGCGGGGTGGAGAGACCCAGTACTTC

size: NA
J: TRBJ2-5
D: NA
V: TRBV4-3
CDR3: CASSQDTGGARGGQETQYF
DNA: TGCGCCAGCAGCCAAGATACCGGCGGCGCTAGGGGCGGGCAAGAGACCCAGTACTTC

size: few
J: TRBJ2-5
D: TRBD2
V: TRBV25-1
CDR3: CASSAGLAGVETQYF
DNA: TGTGCCAGCAGTGCAGGACTAGCGGGAGTCGAGACCCAGTACTTC

size: NA
J: TRBJ1-1
D: NA
V: TRBV25-1
CDR3: CASSESGGRDSEAFF
DNA: TGTGCCAGCAGTGAATCTGGAGGGCGAGACTCTGAAGCTTTCTTT

size: few
J: TRBJ2-3
D: TRBD1
V: TRBV5-1
CDR3: CASSLRDRGPGGTDTQYF
DNA: TGCGCCAGCAGCCTCCGGGACAGGGGGCCAGGGGGCACAGATACGCAGTATTTT

size: few
J: TRBJ2-5
D: NA
V: TRBV9
CDR3: CASSVSTEETQYF
DNA: TGTGCCAGCAGCGTAAGTACAGAAGAGACCCAGTACTTC

size: few
J: TRBJ2-2
D: NA
V: TRBV7-2
CDR3: CASSFAGVHTGELFF
DNA: TGTGCCAGCAGCTTTGCAGGGGTCCACACCGGGGAGCTGTTTTTT

size: NA
J: TRBJ2-5
D: TRBD1
V: TRBV29-1
CDR3: CSVDRTGDRRTQYF
DNA: TGCAGCGTTGATCGGACAGGAGATAGACGGACCCAGTACTTC

size: NA
J: TRBJ2-7
D: NA
V: TRBV11-2
CDR3: CASSLVLRVPGEQYF
DNA: TGTGCCAGCAGCTTAGTTTTAAGGGTCCCGGGCGAGCAGTACTTC